A selection of T cell receptor beta chains follows, all from one sample in a study of blood T cell repertoires in COVID-19. The repertoire was sequenced with immunoSEQ multiplex PCR; TCRdb's copy has only in-frame clones and lacks some. The table lists under 80,000 clones, approximately 78% of them singletons. The specimen sequenced was peripheral blood. Receptors originate from a woman older than 75 with active or convalescent COVID-19. Each CDR3 is given with its conserved first and last residue. A D gene is named only where the DNA matches it firmly. Clone size is given for some rows only: seen once, a few or many times, or a class if the clone is expanded.

-	TRBV4-2	TRBD1	TRBJ2-2	TGTGCCAGCAGCCCTCCGGGACAGGGGGACACCGGGGAGCTGTTTTTT	CASSPPGQGDTGELFF
-	TRBV7-2	-	TRBJ1-5	TGTGCCAGCAGCCCCACAGGGTTACGCGATCAGCCCCAGCATTTT	CASSPTGLRDQPQHF
-	TRBV11-3	TRBD1	TRBJ1-1	TGTGCCAGCAGCTTAGGGGACAGGTTCACGATGAACACTGAAGCTTTCTTT	CASSLGDRFTMNTEAFF
-	TRBV7-9	-	TRBJ2-7	TGTGCCAGCAGCTTAGCACCGGCAGGCGAGCAGTACTTC	CASSLAPAGEQYF
-	TRBV6-5	-	TRBJ2-7	TGTGTTACATGGAGGGACGCTTCATACGAGCAGTACTTC	CVTWRDASYEQYF
few	TRBV5-4	TRBD1	TRBJ1-6	TGTGCCAGCAGCACGGGACCCGGGACAGGCTCTCAATTTGGATCACCCCTCCACTTT	CASSTGPGTGSQFGSPLHF
-	TRBV7-9	-	TRBJ1-5	TGTGCCAGCAGCTTAGGTGGTGGGCAGGGTAATCAGCCCCAGCATTTT	CASSLGGGQGNQPQHF
-	TRBV12-3/TRBV12-4	-	TRBJ1-2	TGTGCCAGCAGTTTTCAGGGAAGCTATGGCTACACCTTC	CASSFQGSYGYTF
-	TRBV23-1	TRBD1	TRBJ1-2	TGCGCCAGCAGTTTGGACAGGGTCTATGGCTACACCTTC	CASSLDRVYGYTF
-	TRBV2	TRBD1	TRBJ1-5	TGTGCCAGCAGTGTTTCCCGGGACAGGGGTGCCTTTAGCAATCAGCCCCAGCATTTT	CASSVSRDRGAFSNQPQHF
-	TRBV6-5	TRBD2	TRBJ2-1	TGTGCCAGCAGTTACTCTAGACTAGCGGGAAACAATGAGCAGTTCTTC	CASSYSRLAGNNEQFF
-	TRBV28	-	TRBJ1-1	TGTGCCAGCAGCTCCCCCGGGGGGCGCCTCACTGAAGCTTTCTTT	CASSSPGGRLTEAFF
once	TRBV11-3	-	TRBJ1-2	TGTGCCAGCAGCTTAGCAGTTAACTATGGCTACACCTTC	CASSLAVNYGYTF
-	TRBV6-2/TRBV6-3	-	TRBJ1-5	TGTGCCAGCAGTTTTCGAGGTCAGCCCCAGCATTTT	CASSFRGQPQHF
-	TRBV10-1	TRBD2	TRBJ2-1	TGCGCCAGCAGTGCCCCGGGACTAGCGGGGCCTAACGAGCAGTTCTTC	CASSAPGLAGPNEQFF